Below are 27 T cell receptor beta chains sequenced from a single sample in a study of blood T cell repertoires in COVID-19. This table comes from immunoSEQ multiplex PCR, and its TCRdb copy is limited to in-frame clones, with some not included. The sample yields 150,000 to 200,000 clones, approximately 81% seen once. Sequences were obtained from peripheral blood. These receptors were taken from a woman between 50 and 59 years old with COVID-19, enrolled during active disease.

This clone was counted once. The V gene is TRBV5-6, the J gene TRBJ2-5; TRBD2 might be the D (5 bases). Germline CDR1 SGHDT, CDR2 YYEEEE. V lost 0 bases and J 1 base, leaving 7 bases between the germline ends. The CDR3 is 14 residues long. CDR3 residues: CASSLGTLQETQYF. The CDR3 DNA reads TGTGCCAGCAGCTTGGGGACTCTCCAAGAGACCCAGTACTTC.

CDR3 sequence (DNA): TGTGCCAGCAGCCCTGAGACAGGGGCCTTCGGGTTGAACACTGAAGCTTTCTTT. Its protein is CASSPETGAFGLNTEAFF. The chain couples TRBV5-6 to TRBJ1-1, with 8 bases fitting TRBD1. Trimming cost V 4 bases and J 0 bases; bases outside gene matches: 14. There are 18 residues in the CDR3. Germline V lookup: CDR1 SGHDT, CDR2 YYEEEE.

The chain employs TRBV7-9 and TRBJ1-3; D may be TRBD1 (5 bases). Germline V gene sequence: CDR1 SEHNR, CDR2 FQNEAQ (reference sequence). CDR3 length equals 14 residues. Trimming cost V 5 bases and J 0 bases, with 8 bases left between them. The CDR3 DNA sequence: TGTGCCAGCAGCCCGGACATCTCTGGAAACACCATATATTTT. Its protein is CASSPDISGNTIYF.

V usage is TRBV5-4 and J usage is TRBJ1-2; 7 positions agree with TRBD1. The CDR3 has 13 residues. The germline CDR1 and CDR2 sequences are SGHNT and YYREEE (reference sequence). V dropped 4 bases and J dropped 5; count of bases not matched to a gene: 5. CDR3 sequence (DNA): TGTGCCAGCAGCATACAGGGGCGGTATGGCTACACCTTC. Translated, it gives CASSIQGRYGYTF.

The chain links TRBV6-2 or TRBV6-3 to TRBJ2-7; tentative D call: TRBD2 (5 bases). Trimming cost V 6 bases and J 5 bases, with 14 bases left between them. Looked up from germline, CDR1 is MNHEY and CDR2 is SVGEGT. The CDR3 extends over 13 amino acids. Here the CDR3 DNA reads TGTGCCAGCAGCGATAGACTATTAAACGAGCAGTACTTC. This gives the protein CASSDRLLNEQYF.

The chain uses TRBV10-3 and TRBJ2-3; 10 bases agree with TRBD1. Germline lookup yields CDR1 ENHRY and CDR2 SYGVKD. Unmatched junction bases numbered 5, after V lost 6 bases and J lost 2 bases. This CDR3 contains 15 residues. CDR3 nucleotide sequence: TGTGCCATCAGGGGACAGGGGACTGACACAGATACGCAGTATTTT. This sequence encodes CAIRGQGTDTDTQYF.

Concerning this clone itself: Other nucleotide sequences from this sample produce the same CDR3. This chain connects TRBV5-1 to TRBJ1-4; D might be TRBD1 (6 bases). This CDR3 has 15 residues. The germline CDR1 and CDR2 sequences are SGHRS and YFSETQ. V lost 0 bases and J 5 bases, leaving 11 bases between the germline ends. CDR3 sequence reads: CASSLGQGRNEKLFF. The DNA for the CDR3 is TGCGCCAGCAGCTTGGGGCAGGGGCGCAATGAAAAACTGTTTTTT.

This chain uses TRBV28 with TRBJ2-3; tentatively, D is TRBD2 (5 bases). Deletions cut 8 bases from V and 4 bases from J, with 16 bases between. This CDR3 has 14 amino acids. CDR1 and CDR2 from the germline V gene are MDHEN and SYDVKM. CDR3 coding DNA: TGTGCCAGCGATTCTTCGGGGTTGGCAGATACGCAGTATTTT. The encoded protein is CASDSSGLADTQYF.

This rearrangement joins TRBV24-1 to TRBJ1-5, with D perhaps matching TRBD1 (6 bases). Trimming left V 2 bases short and J 0 bases short, with 16 bases between. CDR1 is KGHDR, CDR2 SFDVKD, per germline. The CDR3 extends over 18 amino acids. CDR3: CATSDSSGTHYSNQPQHF. The CDR3 bases are TGTGCCACCAGTGATTCCTCCGGGACACACTATAGCAATCAGCCCCAGCATTTT.

The chain recombines TRBV4-1 with TRBJ1-6, with D possibly matching TRBD1 (5 bases). The ends were cut back, 0 bases at V and 4 bases at J, with 16 bases in the middle. The CDR3 loop spans 18 amino acids. Germline V gene data show CDR1 as MGHRA and CDR2 as YSYEKL. CDR3 DNA sequence: TGCGCCAGCAGCCAAGAAGTCCGCGCAGGGACTTATAATTCACCCCTCCACTTT. Protein sequence: CASSQEVRAGTYNSPLHF.

The chain carries TRBV7-9 and TRBJ1-1, with 8 bases lining up with TRBD1. The CDR3 covers 14 residues. Germline V gene sequence: CDR1 SEHNR, CDR2 FQNEAQ (reference sequence). J gave up 3 bases and V 3 bases, and 3 bases lay outside the gene matches. CDR3 sequence reads: CASSFTGGDTEAFF. For the CDR3, the DNA is TGTGCCAGCAGCTTCACAGGGGGGGACACTGAAGCTTTCTTT.

The genes are TRBV11-3 and TRBJ2-2, with D possibly being TRBD1 (5 bases). This CDR3 is built from 14 residues. The V gene's germline CDR1 is SGHNT and CDR2 YENEEA. Trimming shortened V by 1 base and J by 4 bases, and 7 bases separated the two germline ends. The CDR3 sequence is CASSLGGSTGELFF. CDR3 coding DNA: TGTGCCAGCAGCTTAGGGGGCAGCACCGGGGAGCTGTTTTTT. Full variable domain (remainder filled in from reference TRBV11-3 and TRBJ2-2): EAGVVQSPRYKIIEKKQPVAFWCNPISGHNTLYWYLQNLGQGPELLIRYENEEAVDDSQLPKDRFSAERLKGVDSTLKIQPAELGDSAVYLCASSLGGSTGELFFGEGSRLTVL.

The rearrangement links TRBV2 to TRBJ1-5; 7 bases map to TRBD1. The CDR3 runs 16 residues. V was pared by 6 bases and J by 0 bases, with 8 bases of the junction left unmatched. Germline CDR1 SNHLY, CDR2 FYNNEI. CDR3 in DNA: TGTGCCAGCAGCGGGGACAGCCGTTATAGCAATCAGCCCCAGCATTTT. Translating gives CASSGDSRYSNQPQHF.

The chain uses TRBV19 and TRBJ1-6; D gene uncertain. V was pared by 5 bases and J by 7 bases, with 12 bases between. Germline CDR1 reads LNHDA; CDR2 reads SQIVND (reference sequence). The CDR3 is made up of 14 amino acids. The CDR3, as DNA: TGTGCCAGTAGTTTCCGGGAGCTAAATTCACCCCTCCACTTT. Translated, it gives CASSFRELNSPLHF.

V usage is TRBV30 and J usage is TRBJ1-2; 8 bases fit TRBD1. CDR1 is GTSNPN, CDR2 SVGIG, per germline (reference sequence). The CDR3 loop spans 12 amino acids. The V and J ends lost 8 bases and 7 bases, in that order; junction bases with no gene match: 9. The CDR3 sequence is CARGQGVAGYTF. The CDR3, as DNA: TGTGCCCGCGGACAGGGAGTCGCTGGCTACACCTTC.

V is TRBV11-2 and J is TRBJ1-1; 8 positions match TRBD1. The CDR3 runs to 15 residues. J lost 2 bases, V lost 5 bases, and 7 bases had no gene match. Germline V gene data show CDR1 as SGHAT and CDR2 as FQNNGV. The CDR3 DNA follows: TGTGCCAGCAGCCAGGGCGGACAGGGAAACACTGAAGCTTTCTTT. As protein: CASSQGGQGNTEAFF.

The chain links TRBV5-1 to TRBJ2-3; D gene unclear. Germline loops: CDR1 SGHRS, CDR2 YFSETQ. V lost 5 bases, J lost 1 base, and 8 bases lay in between. The CDR3 totals 13 residues. The CDR3 is CASRATGTDTQYF. The CDR3 DNA is TGCGCCAGCAGAGCGACGGGCACAGATACGCAGTATTTT. Full variable domain (remainder filled in from reference TRBV5-1 and TRBJ2-3): KAGVTQTPRYLIKTRGQQVTLSCSPISGHRSVSWYQQTPGQGLQFLFEYFSETQRNKGNFPGRFSGRQFSNSRSEMNVSTLELGDSALYLCASRATGTDTQYFGPGTRLTVL.

This rearrangement joins TRBV9 to TRBJ2-5, with D possibly being TRBD2 (5 bases). Trimming removed 0 bases from V and 0 bases from J, with 9 bases in between. This CDR3 region has 15 residues. CDR1 and CDR2 (germline): SGDLS, YYNGEE. The CDR3 here is CASSVGILDQETQYF. CDR3 DNA sequence: TGTGCCAGCAGCGTAGGTATACTAGACCAAGAGACCCAGTACTTC.

This sequence joins TRBV7-2 and TRBJ2-3; D possibly corresponds to TRBD2 (6 bases). Germline lookup yields CDR1 SGHTA and CDR2 FQGNSA. This CDR3 comprises 14 residues. Between the trimmed V and J ends, which lost 7 bases and 1 base, there was a span of 12 bases. CDR3 protein: CASTRRGGTDTQYF. CDR3 DNA: TGTGCCAGCACTAGGAGGGGCGGCACAGATACGCAGTATTTT.

The chain links TRBV7-9 to TRBJ1-5; no reliable D call. Germline-derived CDR1 and CDR2 are SEHNR and FQNEAQ (reference sequence). This CDR3 has 12 amino acids. V gave up 0 bases and J gave up 7 bases, with 4 bases separating them. The CDR3 here is CASSLAEQPQHF. CDR3 bases: TGTGCCAGCAGCTTAGCAGAGCAGCCCCAGCATTTT.

The gene calls are TRBV29-1 and TRBJ2-1; D not certain. Germline CDR1 and CDR2: SQVTM and ANQGSEA. This CDR3 is 13 amino acids long. The V gene lost 4 bases and the J gene lost 0 bases, with 7 bases spanning the gap. DNA for the CDR3: TGCAGCGTTGTTGGCCGCTCCTACAATGAGCAGTTCTTC. Protein sequence: CSVVGRSYNEQFF.

The chain is built from TRBV2 and TRBJ1-4, with D unresolved. The V gene's germline CDR1 is SNHLY and CDR2 FYNNEI. The CDR3 has 14 residues. V was shortened by 5 bases and J by 8 bases, with 15 bases between the two germline ends. CDR3 loop: CASSTGPGGEKLFF. The CDR3 DNA reads TGTGCCAGCAGTACCGGGCCTGGAGGAGAAAAACTGTTTTTT.

The chain joins TRBV12-5 to TRBJ2-3; 11 nucleotides line up with TRBD2. V lost 3 bases to trimming and J lost 5 bases; unmatched junction nucleotides: 13. Per the germline V gene, CDR1 is LGHNT and CDR2 is FRNRAP. The CDR3 spans 18 residues. In DNA form, the CDR3 reads TGTGCTAGTGGTTTCACACCGAAAGGTAGCGGGGGGGAAGATACGCAGTATTTT. This encodes CASGFTPKGSGGEDTQYF.

The chain carries TRBV28 and TRBJ1-1; D might be TRBD1 (6 bases). Trimming removed 4 bases from V and 1 base from J, with 13 bases in between. Germline V gene sequence: CDR1 MDHEN, CDR2 SYDVKM. The CDR3 totals 15 residues. DNA for the CDR3: TGTGCCAGCAGTTCTCCAGGGGTTCGGAACACTGAAGCTTTCTTT. Protein: CASSSPGVRNTEAFF.

The CDR3 sequence is CAWGRDSYEQYF. CDR3 DNA sequence: TGTGCCTGGGGACGGGACTCCTACGAGCAGTACTTC. The chain links TRBV30 to TRBJ2-7; D is perhaps TRBD2 (5 bases). The length of the CDR3 is 12 residues. V shed 5 bases and J shed 0 bases, with 8 bases lying between them. Per germline, CDR1 GTSNPN and CDR2 SVGIG (reference sequence).

CDR3 DNA: TGTGCCAGCAGCTTCATTTCCGGGACAGGGACCTACGAGCAGTACTTC. Amino acid sequence: CASSFISGTGTYEQYF. This chain uses TRBV7-9 with TRBJ2-7; TRBD1 matches 9 bases. CDR1 SEHNR and CDR2 FQNEAQ come from the germline V gene (reference sequence). J was trimmed by 2 bases and V by 3 bases; bases with no gene match: 8. The CDR3 loop spans 16 amino acids. Full variable domain (outside the CDR3, taken from reference TRBV7-9 and TRBJ2-7): DTGVSQNPRHKITKRGQNVTFRCDPISEHNRLYWYRQTLGQGPEFLTYFQNEAQLEKSRLLSDRFSAERPKGSFSTLEIQRTEQGDSAMYLCASSFISGTGTYEQYFGPGTRLTVT.

This rearrangement joins TRBV27 to TRBJ1-2; 9 bases fit TRBD1. V lost 5 bases and J lost 4; bases outside the gene matches: 2. Germline lookup yields CDR1 MNHEY and CDR2 SMNVEV (reference sequence). The CDR3 is 13 residues long. This CDR3 reads CASSPGQGYGYTF. The CDR3 nucleotides read TGTGCCAGCAGTCCGGGACAGGGCTATGGCTACACCTTC.